These 10 T cell receptor beta chains were all obtained from the same sample, sequenced in a study of Ad26.COV2.S vaccination and SARS-CoV-2 variants. The table came from immunoSEQ multiplex PCR; TCRdb's copy has only in-frame clones and leaves some out. Of some 340,000 clones in the sample, around 84% were seen once. The treatment was: 15 to 20 received Ad26.COV2.S at low or high dose, single or two shots; roughly five received placebo; per-sample allocation not given. Repertoires come from day 63 after the first vaccine or placebo injection. This sample comprised peripheral blood, obtained in a trial of Ad26.COV2.S vaccine versus placebo. Source of these receptors: a person between 18 and 65 years old who received the Ad26.COV2.S COVID-19 vaccine or a placebo.

Only one count was recorded for this clone. The rearrangement joins TRBV3-1 (or the pseudogene TRBV3-2) to TRBJ2-4; no definite D call. The CDR3 is 15 amino acids. CDR1 LGHDT and CDR2 YNNKEL come from the germline V gene (reference sequence). V lost 4 bases, J lost 7 bases, and 17 bases lay in between. CDR3 residues: CASSPSADARNIQYF. CDR3 nucleotides: TGTGCCAGCAGCCCATCGGCGGACGCGAGGAACATTCAGTACTTC.

The genes are TRBV6-5 and TRBJ2-7; perhaps TRBD2 as D (6 bases). The V and J ends lost 8 bases and 0 bases respectively, with 17 bases between them. The CDR3 runs to 15 residues. Germline CDR1 MNHEY, CDR2 SVGAGI. The CDR3 spells CASAGRLGGSYEQYF. For the CDR3, the DNA is TGTGCCAGCGCCGGGCGGTTGGGGGGCTCCTACGAGCAGTACTTC.

The chain couples TRBV19 to TRBJ1-2; D unresolved. Trimming pared 6 bases from V and 3 bases from J, leaving 14 bases between. This CDR3 spans 14 amino acids. Germline assignment: CDR1 LNHDA and CDR2 SQIVND (reference sequence). CDR3 residues: CASRMVRSDYGYTF. Written as DNA, the CDR3 is TGTGCCAGTAGAATGGTACGGTCCGACTATGGCTACACCTTC. Looking up the rest from reference TRBV19 and TRBJ1-2 gives the full variable domain: DGGITQSPKYLFRKEGQNVTLSCEQNLNHDAMYWYRQDPGQGLRLIYYSQIVNDFQKGDIAEGYSVSREKKESFPLTVTSAQKNPTAFYLCASRMVRSDYGYTFGSGTRLTVV.

This chain connects TRBV4-3 to TRBJ1-1, with 7 bases aligning to TRBD1. Germline assignment: CDR1 LGHNA and CDR2 YSLEER. The CDR3 runs 10 residues. V dropped 7 bases and J dropped 7; count of bases not matched to a gene: 0. In nucleotides, the CDR3 is TGCGCCAGCAACAGGGGTGAAGCTTTCTTT. As protein: CASNRGEAFF.

This chain connects TRBV27 to TRBJ2-7; maybe TRBD2 (6 bases). This CDR3 spans 17 amino acids. Trimming took off 2 bases at V and 5 bases at J, with 22 bases between the two ends. The germline V gene encodes CDR1 MNHEY and CDR2 SMNVEV (reference sequence). The CDR3 loop reads CASSLTGTASTPHEQYF. The CDR3 region has the DNA TGTGCCAGCAGTTTAACCGGGACTGCTTCAACCCCCCACGAGCAGTACTTC.

V usage is TRBV7-9 and J usage is TRBJ2-3; D call uncertain. Per the germline V gene, CDR1 is SEHNR and CDR2 is FQNEAQ (reference sequence). The CDR3 spans 16 residues. Trimming shortened V by 5 bases and J by 3 bases, and 18 bases separated the two germline ends. CDR3 amino acids: CASSPDRQPSTDTQYF. The CDR3 bases are TGTGCCAGCAGCCCCGACCGCCAGCCCTCTACAGATACGCAGTATTTT. The full variable domain, its missing parts supplied by reference TRBV7-9 and TRBJ2-3, is DTGVSQNPRHKITKRGQNVTFRCDPISEHNRLYWYRQTLGQGPEFLTYFQNEAQLEKSRLLSDRFSAERPKGSFSTLEIQRTEQGDSAMYLCASSPDRQPSTDTQYFGPGTRLTVL.

This clone was found once. The chain links TRBV14 to TRBJ2-1; 7 bases are shared with TRBD2. This CDR3 region has 19 residues. Germline-derived CDR1 and CDR2 are SGHDN and FVKESK. The V and J ends lost 0 bases and 0 bases, in that order; junction bases with no gene match: 11. The CDR3 is CASSQESPLAFASYNEQFF. DNA of the CDR3: TGTGCCAGCAGCCAAGAGTCCCCACTAGCGTTTGCCTCCTACAATGAGCAGTTCTTC.

V is TRBV13 and J is TRBJ2-3; possible D gene TRBD2, 6 bases. The CDR3 sequence is 18 residues long. Trimming took off 1 base at V and 4 bases at J, with 21 bases between the two ends. In germline, CDR1 is PRHDT, CDR2 FYEKMQ (reference sequence). CDR3 sequence: CASSLDRRTPEGSDTQYF. In DNA form, the CDR3 reads TGTGCCAGCAGCTTAGACCGAAGGACCCCGGAGGGATCAGATACGCAGTATTTT.

The chain couples TRBV7-2 to TRBJ2-3; D is unresolved. With 6 bases removed from V and 4 bases from J, the gap between germline ends came to 17 bases. The CDR3 totals 15 residues. Germline CDR1 SGHTA, CDR2 FQGNSA. DNA for the CDR3: TGTGCCAGCAGTAATCACCTAGGGCCCGCAGATACGCAGTATTTT. Protein product: CASSNHLGPADTQYF.

This chain joins TRBV7-9 and TRBJ2-5; TRBD1 matches 9 bases. The germline CDR1 and CDR2 sequences are SEHNR and FQNEAQ (reference sequence). This CDR3 has 16 residues. V lost 5 bases to trimming and J lost 4 bases; unmatched junction nucleotides: 11. CDR3 nucleotide sequence: TGTGCCAGCAGCCCGCGATCGGACAGGGGTGGAGAGACCCAGTACTTC. Amino acid sequence: CASSPRSDRGGETQYF.